The subject of this entry is one T cell receptor (beta chain). Its antigen is not known. This specimen belongs to a study of blood T cells in healthy people across ages. Findings and caveats of the study: A greater number of naive CD4+ cells and higher diversity distinguished long-lived donors from aged donors.

Through a sample-barcoded 5' primer and a J-beta primer mix, a second PCR was run for about 6 to 11 cycles. Each CDR3 protein is one row after TCRdb ran MiXCR on the 5' RACE reads. The sample includes about 670,000 distinct CDR3 sequences, over 40% of them seen just once. The sequence came from a woman aged 80 or older in good health. Source material: blood.

The DNA of the CDR3 is TGCAGCGTTCCTACTTCGAACAATGAGCAGTTCTTC. It encodes CSVPTSNNEQFF. This chain links TRBV29-1 with TRBJ2-1; D unclear. CDR1 SQVTM and CDR2 ANQGSEA come from the germline V gene. The V gene lost 5 bases and the J gene lost 5 bases, with 10 bases spanning the gap. This CDR3 comprises 12 residues.